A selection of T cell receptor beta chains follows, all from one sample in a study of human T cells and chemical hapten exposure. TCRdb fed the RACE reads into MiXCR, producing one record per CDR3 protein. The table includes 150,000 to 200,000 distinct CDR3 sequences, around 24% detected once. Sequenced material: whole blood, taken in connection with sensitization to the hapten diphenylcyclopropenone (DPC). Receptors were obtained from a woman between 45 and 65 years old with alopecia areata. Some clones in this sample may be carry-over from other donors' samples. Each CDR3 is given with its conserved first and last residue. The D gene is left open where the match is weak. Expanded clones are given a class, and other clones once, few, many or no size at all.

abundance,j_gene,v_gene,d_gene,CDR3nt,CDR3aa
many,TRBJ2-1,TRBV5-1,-,TGCGCCAGCAGCTTGGACGGAGATTACAATGAGCAGTTCTTC,CASSLDGDYNEQFF
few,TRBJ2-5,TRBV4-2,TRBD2,TGTGCCAGCAGCCAAGAATTTGCTAGCGGGAGTGGTCGAGAGACCCAGTACTTC,CASSQEFASGSGRETQYF
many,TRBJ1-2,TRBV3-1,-,TGTGCCAGCAGCCAAGTTGGGGCACAGTCCTACACCTTC,CASSQVGAQSYTF
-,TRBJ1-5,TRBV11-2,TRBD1,TGTGCCAGCAGCCCGGGGACAGTATTCCAGCCCCAGCATTTT,CASSPGTVFQPQHF
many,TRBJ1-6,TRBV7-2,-,TGTGCCAGCAGCGTGGACACCCGACGTTTTTCACCCCTCCACTTT,CASSVDTRRFSPLHF
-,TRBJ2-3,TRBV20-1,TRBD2,TGCAGTGCTAGAGATTCTGCGGGAGGGATAAGCTATACGCAGTATTTT,CSARDSAGGISYTQYF
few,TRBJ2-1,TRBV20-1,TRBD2,TGCAGTGCTAGAGCCCCAGTGGGAGCGGGAGGGTGGGATGAGCAGTTCTTC,CSARAPVGAGGWDEQFF
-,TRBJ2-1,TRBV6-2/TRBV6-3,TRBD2,TGTGCCAGCAGTTGGACGCAAGCGGGAGGTAGGGATGAGCAGTTCTTC,CASSWTQAGGRDEQFF
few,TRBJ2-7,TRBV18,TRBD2,TGTGCCAGCTCATCTTTAAGCGGGAGGTCTTACGAGCAGTACTTC,CASSSLSGRSYEQYF
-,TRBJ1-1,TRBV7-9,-,TGTGCCAGCAGCCCCGAAACAGGGAGAGCTTTCTTT,CASSPETGRAFF
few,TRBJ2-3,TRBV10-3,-,TGTGCCATTGGAGAATCTAGCACAGATACGCAGTATTTT,CAIGESSTDTQYF
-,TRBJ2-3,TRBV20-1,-,TGCAGTGCTAGAGCCCGTATGGGTGGCTCCCCAGATACGCAGTATTTT,CSARARMGGSPDTQYF
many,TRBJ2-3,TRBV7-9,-,TGTGCCAGCAGCTTAGGGGGCATCACAGATACGCAGTATTTT,CASSLGGITDTQYF
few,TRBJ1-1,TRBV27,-,TGTGCCAGCAGTTTATCGTCAAACAGGGCTCGACTTGAAGCTTTCTTT,CASSLSSNRARLEAFF
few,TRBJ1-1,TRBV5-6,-,TGTGCCAGCAGCTTTGGGGTGGGGGACACTGAAGCTTTCTTT,CASSFGVGDTEAFF
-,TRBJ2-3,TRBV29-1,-,TGCAGCGTTGAAATGGGCCAGGGTGCAGATACGCAGTATTTT,CSVEMGQGADTQYF
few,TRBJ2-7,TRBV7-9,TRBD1,TGTGCCAGCAGCTTAGCTGGGGACAGGGGGTATTACGAGCAGTACTTC,CASSLAGDRGYYEQYF
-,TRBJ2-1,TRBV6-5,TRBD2,TGTGCCAGCAGGTCCTCGACTAGCGGATACAATGAGCAGTTCTTC,CASRSSTSGYNEQFF
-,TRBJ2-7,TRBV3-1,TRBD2,TGTGCCAGCAGCCTAGCGGGAGAGCGGTACGAGCAGTACTTC,CASSLAGERYEQYF
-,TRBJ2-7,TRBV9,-,TGTGCCAGCAGCGTAGCTGGGGGGAACGAGCAGTACTTC,CASSVAGGNEQYF
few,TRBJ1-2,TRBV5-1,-,TGCGCCAGCAGCTTGGAGGGGTTAGATGGCTACACCTTC,CASSLEGLDGYTF
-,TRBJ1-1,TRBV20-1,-,TGCAGTGCTAGAGGGTCTGTTAATTGGGGAGAAGCTTTCTTT,CSARGSVNWGEAFF
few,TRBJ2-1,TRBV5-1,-,TGCGCCAGCAGGGACACCCGTGTTTGGTTCTTC,CASRDTRVWFF
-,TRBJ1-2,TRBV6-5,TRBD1,TGTGCCAGCAGCGTGACAGGGGCTAACTATGGCTACACCTTC,CASSVTGANYGYTF
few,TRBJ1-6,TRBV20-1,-,TGCAGTGCTAGAGATGTAGTAGTAGCTTCACCCCTCCACTTT,CSARDVVVASPLHF
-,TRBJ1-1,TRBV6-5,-,TGTGCCAGCAGAGGGACGGCCCTGAACACTGAAGCTTTCTTT,CASRGTALNTEAFF
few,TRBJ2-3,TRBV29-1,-,TGCAGCGTTACATTGAGGAGCACAGATACGCAGTATTTT,CSVTLRSTDTQYF
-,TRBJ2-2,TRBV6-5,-,TGTGCCAGCAGTTACTCCACCATCGGGGAGCTGTTTTTT,CASSYSTIGELFF
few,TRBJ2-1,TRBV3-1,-,TGTGCCAGCAGCCAAGATCTCGAGCAGTTCTTC,CASSQDLEQFF
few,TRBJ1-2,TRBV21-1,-,TGTGCCAGCAGCACCCGGGACCACACCGTTACTGGCTACACCTTC,CASSTRDHTVTGYTF
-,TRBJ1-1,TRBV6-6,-,TGTGCCAGTAGATCCCAGGGGACCATGAACACTGAAGCTTTCTTT,CASRSQGTMNTEAFF
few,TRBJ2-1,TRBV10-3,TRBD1,TGTGCCATCAGTTCACGCGCCGGGACAGGGTACAATGAGCAGTTCTTC,CAISSRAGTGYNEQFF
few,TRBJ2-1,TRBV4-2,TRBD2,TGTGCCAGCAGCCAAATGTTGCTAGCGGGAGGGAGCTCCTACAATGAGCAGTTCTTC,CASSQMLLAGGSSYNEQFF
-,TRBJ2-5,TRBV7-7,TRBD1,TGTGCCAGCACCCCCGGGACAGGGACCCAAGAGACCCAGTACTTC,CASTPGTGTQETQYF
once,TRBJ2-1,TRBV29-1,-,TGCAGCGTTGATGTAGGGACGAAGAGACAGCAGTTCTTC,CSVDVGTKRQQFF
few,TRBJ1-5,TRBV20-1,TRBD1,TGCAGTGCTGGGGGACAGGGAATCATCAGCCCCCAGCATTTT,CSAGGQGIISPQHF
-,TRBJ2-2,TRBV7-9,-,TGTGCCAGCAGCTTTCTGGGACAGAACACCGGGGAGCTGTTTTTT,CASSFLGQNTGELFF
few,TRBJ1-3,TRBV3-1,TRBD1,TGTGCCAGCAGCTACACAGGGGAAGCCATATATTTT,CASSYTGEAIYF
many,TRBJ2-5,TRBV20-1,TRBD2,TGCAGTGCCACTTGGGGGCTAGCGGGAGAGACCCAGTACTTC,CSATWGLAGETQYF